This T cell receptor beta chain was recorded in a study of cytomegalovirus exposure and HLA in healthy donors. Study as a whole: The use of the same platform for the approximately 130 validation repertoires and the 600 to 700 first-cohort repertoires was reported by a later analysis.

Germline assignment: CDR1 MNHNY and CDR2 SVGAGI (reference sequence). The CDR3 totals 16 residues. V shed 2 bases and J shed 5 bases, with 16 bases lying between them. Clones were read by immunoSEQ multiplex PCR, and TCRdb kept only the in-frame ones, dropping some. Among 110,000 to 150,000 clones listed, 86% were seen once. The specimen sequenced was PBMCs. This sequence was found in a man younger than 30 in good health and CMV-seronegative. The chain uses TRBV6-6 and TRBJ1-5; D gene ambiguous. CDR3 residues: CASSYPPGRPDQPQHF. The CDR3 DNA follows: TGTGCCAGCAGTTACCCCCCGGGGAGGCCCGATCAGCCCCAGCATTTT.